A selection of T cell receptor beta chains follows, all from one sample in a study of graft-versus-host responses after intestinal transplantation. Here immunoSEQ multiplex PCR was the method, and the copy in TCRdb shows in-frame clones only, minus some. The table includes 60,000 to 80,000 clones, about nine tenths detected once. Their antigens are not known. Sequences were derived from unstimulated CD8+ T cells sorted from spleen or lymph node cells, sampled before intestinal transplant. These receptors all stem from a human donor who received an intestinal transplant. The CDR3 runs from the conserved cysteine through the conserved F or W. The D gene is left open where the match is weak. Expanded clones are given a class, and other clones once, few, many or no size at all.

V: TRBV5-1
size: -
J: TRBJ2-7
D: TRBD2
CDR3: CASSLAGTSGTYEQYF
DNA: TGCGCCAGCAGCTTGGCCGGGACTAGCGGAACCTACGAGCAGTACTTC

V: TRBV29-1
size: -
J: TRBJ1-2
D: -
CDR3: CSVEAPDSGGYTF
DNA: TGCAGCGTTGAAGCTCCGGACAGCGGCGGCTACACCTTC

V: TRBV5-4
size: -
J: TRBJ1-2
D: TRBD1
CDR3: CASSFRDRVGGYTF
DNA: TGTGCCAGCAGCTTTCGGGACAGGGTCGGCGGCTACACCTTC

V: TRBV29-1
size: -
J: TRBJ1-2
D: -
CDR3: CSVPTGQGYTF
DNA: TGCAGCGTCCCGACAGGTCAAGGCTACACCTTC

V: TRBV2
size: -
J: TRBJ1-6
D: -
CDR3: CASMQGIAWGSPLHF
DNA: TGTGCCAGCATGCAGGGGATTGCGTGGGGTTCACCCCTCCACTTT

V: TRBV9
size: -
J: TRBJ1-2
D: -
CDR3: CASSAGYGYTF
DNA: TGTGCCAGCAGCGCCGGGTATGGCTACACCTTC

V: TRBV27
size: -
J: TRBJ2-1
D: TRBD2
CDR3: CASKLAGGYNEQFF
DNA: TGTGCCAGCAAACTAGCGGGGGGCTACAATGAGCAGTTCTTC

V: TRBV6-1
size: -
J: TRBJ1-4
D: -
CDR3: CASSLGAGELFF
DNA: TGTGCCAGCAGTCTAGGGGCAGGGGAACTGTTTTTT

V: TRBV9
size: -
J: TRBJ2-3
D: TRBD2
CDR3: CASSASGGITDTQYF
DNA: TGTGCCAGCAGCGCTAGCGGGGGGATCACAGATACGCAGTATTTT

V: TRBV7-9
size: -
J: TRBJ2-7
D: -
CDR3: CASSPQAEQYF
DNA: TGTGCCAGCAGCCCTCAAGCGGAGCAGTACTTC

V: TRBV9
size: -
J: TRBJ1-1
D: TRBD1
CDR3: CASSATSGTVDTEAFF
DNA: TGTGCCAGCAGCGCGACTTCCGGGACAGTGGACACTGAAGCTTTCTTT

V: TRBV4-1
size: -
J: TRBJ1-2
D: TRBD1
CDR3: CASSQEPGTGYGYGYTF
DNA: TGCGCCAGCAGCCAAGAGCCCGGGACAGGGTATGGCTATGGCTACACCTTC

V: TRBV13
size: once
J: TRBJ2-3
D: -
CDR3: CASSAGADTQYF
DNA: TGTGCCAGCAGCGCCGGGGCAGATACGCAGTATTTT

V: TRBV6-5
size: -
J: TRBJ2-2
D: -
CDR3: CASSYGLSGELFF
DNA: TGTGCCAGCAGTTACGGGCTATCCGGGGAGCTGTTTTTT

V: TRBV5-8
size: -
J: TRBJ2-7
D: -
CDR3: CASSLAGESYEQYF
DNA: TGTGCCAGCAGCTTGGCCGGGGAGTCCTACGAGCAGTACTTC

V: TRBV6-5
size: -
J: TRBJ2-3
D: TRBD2
CDR3: CASSYSGGGNTDTQYF
DNA: TGTGCCAGCAGTTACTCTGGGGGGGGTAACACAGATACGCAGTATTTT

V: TRBV6-5
size: -
J: TRBJ2-2
D: -
CDR3: CASMEAEGFTGELFF
DNA: TGTGCCAGCATGGAGGCGGAAGGTTTCACCGGGGAGCTGTTTTTT

V: TRBV11-2
size: -
J: TRBJ1-5
D: -
CDR3: CASSLGAGPDQPQHF
DNA: TGTGCCAGCAGCTTAGGTGCGGGCCCCGATCAGCCCCAGCATTTT

V: TRBV9
size: -
J: TRBJ2-3
D: -
CDR3: CASSPGSGGIDTQYF
DNA: TGTGCCAGCAGTCCGGGGTCAGGGGGGATAGATACGCAGTATTTT

V: TRBV18
size: -
J: TRBJ1-5
D: -
CDR3: CASSPDGLPWQPQHF
DNA: TGTGCCAGCTCACCAGATGGCCTCCCGTGGCAGCCCCAGCATTTT

V: TRBV9
size: -
J: TRBJ2-3
D: -
CDR3: CASSVVGPQDTQYF
DNA: TGTGCCAGCAGCGTAGTGGGCCCTCAGGATACGCAGTATTTT

V: TRBV29-1
size: -
J: TRBJ1-2
D: -
CDR3: CSVEEGQWGYTF
DNA: TGCAGCGTTGAGGAGGGGCAATGGGGCTACACCTTC

V: TRBV29-1
size: -
J: TRBJ2-7
D: -
CDR3: CSVPVAGEQYF
DNA: TGCAGCGTCCCCGTCGCGGGTGAGCAGTACTTC

V: TRBV27
size: -
J: TRBJ2-2
D: TRBD1
CDR3: CASRTRQGAPNTGELFF
DNA: TGTGCCAGCAGGACTCGACAGGGGGCCCCGAACACCGGGGAGCTGTTTTTT

V: TRBV19
size: -
J: TRBJ2-7
D: TRBD1
CDR3: CASSGQGSFYEQYF
DNA: TGTGCCAGTAGTGGACAGGGATCCTTCTACGAGCAGTACTTC

V: TRBV27
size: -
J: TRBJ2-5
D: -
CDR3: CASSSGVDETQYF
DNA: TGTGCCAGCAGTTCAGGGGTTGACGAGACCCAGTACTTC

V: TRBV11-2
size: -
J: TRBJ2-7
D: TRBD2
CDR3: CASSGVGGYEQYF
DNA: TGTGCCAGCAGCGGAGTCGGGGGGTACGAGCAGTACTTC

V: TRBV27
size: -
J: TRBJ2-1
D: -
CDR3: CASSDSDGGEQFF
DNA: TGTGCCAGCAGCGATAGTGACGGAGGTGAGCAGTTCTTC

V: TRBV27
size: -
J: TRBJ1-2
D: -
CDR3: CASSGSGEVSGYGYTF
DNA: TGTGCCAGCAGTGGGTCAGGGGAAGTCTCCGGCTATGGCTACACCTTC

V: TRBV5-4
size: -
J: TRBJ1-1
D: -
CDR3: CASSFFSSVNTEAFF
DNA: TGTGCCAGCAGCTTTTTTTCCTCAGTGAACACTGAAGCTTTCTTT

V: TRBV5-6
size: once
J: TRBJ2-7
D: -
CDR3: CASSPGSSSYEQYF
DNA: TGTGCCAGCAGCCCGGGGAGTAGCTCCTACGAGCAGTACTTC

V: TRBV6-4
size: -
J: TRBJ1-4
D: TRBD1
CDR3: CASTPHDRVSGKLFF
DNA: TGTGCCAGCACCCCGCACGACAGGGTTTCGGGAAAACTGTTTTTT

V: TRBV9
size: -
J: TRBJ1-1
D: -
CDR3: CASSPGVNTEAFF
DNA: TGTGCCAGCAGCCCCGGAGTGAACACTGAAGCTTTCTTT

V: TRBV11-2
size: -
J: TRBJ2-5
D: -
CDR3: CASSRSPTRVGETQYF
DNA: TGTGCCAGCAGCCGGAGTCCGACTAGAGTGGGGGAGACCCAGTACTTC

V: TRBV6-6
size: -
J: TRBJ2-1
D: TRBD1
CDR3: CASKGDRTDNEQFF
DNA: TGTGCCAGCAAGGGGGACAGGACGGACAATGAGCAGTTCTTC

V: TRBV5-8
size: -
J: TRBJ2-1
D: TRBD2
CDR3: CASSPAGGSYNEQFF
DNA: TGTGCCAGCAGCCCGGCGGGGGGTTCCTACAATGAGCAGTTCTTC

V: TRBV7-6
size: -
J: TRBJ2-3
D: -
CDR3: CASSFRAGPLSTDTQYF
DNA: TGTGCCAGCAGCTTCCGGGCGGGTCCCCTGAGCACAGATACGCAGTATTTT

V: TRBV4-1
size: -
J: TRBJ2-2
D: TRBD1
CDR3: CASSPGPGQVGGELFF
DNA: TGCGCCAGCAGCCCAGGCCCCGGACAGGTCGGCGGGGAGCTGTTTTTT

V: TRBV7-2
size: -
J: TRBJ2-5
D: TRBD2
CDR3: CASSLTSGEETQYF
DNA: TGTGCCAGCAGCTTAACTAGCGGGGAAGAGACCCAGTACTTC

V: TRBV6-5
size: -
J: TRBJ2-1
D: TRBD1
CDR3: CASTRQGTYNEQFF
DNA: TGTGCCAGCACCAGACAGGGCACCTACAATGAGCAGTTCTTC

V: TRBV2
size: once
J: TRBJ1-6
D: TRBD1
CDR3: CASRAGTVDSPLHF
DNA: TGTGCCAGCAGGGCCGGGACAGTTGATTCACCCCTCCACTTT

V: TRBV19
size: -
J: TRBJ2-1
D: TRBD1
CDR3: CASGTGGDEQFF
DNA: TGTGCCTCCGGGACAGGCGGCGATGAGCAGTTCTTC

V: TRBV10-1
size: -
J: TRBJ2-5
D: TRBD2
CDR3: CASSESINGLAGGQRETQYF
DNA: TGCGCCAGCAGTGAGTCGATCAATGGCCTAGCGGGGGGCCAGAGGGAGACCCAGTACTTC

V: TRBV10-1
size: -
J: TRBJ2-3
D: TRBD1
CDR3: CASSEFGRGPTDTQYF
DNA: TGCGCCAGCAGTGAGTTTGGCAGGGGGCCCACAGATACGCAGTATTTT

V: TRBV11-2
size: -
J: TRBJ1-1
D: -
CDR3: CASSFGSFRGTEAFF
DNA: TGTGCCAGCAGCTTTGGGAGCTTCCGAGGGACTGAAGCTTTCTTT

V: TRBV14
size: -
J: TRBJ1-2
D: -
CDR3: CASSLRGLYGYTF
DNA: TGTGCCAGCAGCCTCAGGGGCCTCTATGGCTACACCTTC

V: TRBV9
size: -
J: TRBJ1-6
D: TRBD1
CDR3: CASSGPGQGSNSPLHF
DNA: TGTGCCAGCAGCGGACCCGGACAGGGCTCCAATTCACCCCTCCACTTT

V: TRBV13
size: -
J: TRBJ2-3
D: -
CDR3: CASKFTDTDTQYF
DNA: TGTGCCAGCAAGTTTACAGATACAGATACGCAGTATTTT

V: TRBV11-1
size: -
J: TRBJ1-1
D: -
CDR3: CTSSRGVNTEAFF
DNA: TGTACCAGCAGCCGGGGAGTGAACACTGAAGCTTTCTTT

V: TRBV5-6
size: -
J: TRBJ2-2
D: -
CDR3: CASSPNPPSLNTGELFF
DNA: TGTGCCAGCAGCCCAAACCCGCCGAGCCTGAACACCGGGGAGCTGTTTTTT

V: TRBV19
size: -
J: TRBJ1-6
D: TRBD1
CDR3: CASRDRGSPLHF
DNA: TGTGCCAGTAGGGACAGGGGATCACCCCTCCACTTT

V: TRBV9
size: -
J: TRBJ2-3
D: TRBD1
CDR3: CASSPGTASTDTQYF
DNA: TGTGCCAGCAGCCCCGGGACAGCTAGCACAGATACGCAGTATTTT

V: TRBV2
size: -
J: TRBJ2-7
D: -
CDR3: CASSEPVADYEQYF
DNA: TGTGCCAGCAGTGAACCCGTGGCCGACTACGAGCAGTACTTC

V: TRBV19
size: -
J: TRBJ2-1
D: TRBD2
CDR3: CASSIDATSGGAAFF
DNA: TGTGCCAGTAGTATTGACGCGACTAGCGGGGGGGCCGCCTTCTTC

V: TRBV27
size: once
J: TRBJ2-1
D: -
CDR3: CASTRSGRGHNEQFF
DNA: TGTGCCAGCACTCGAAGTGGCAGGGGCCACAATGAGCAGTTCTTC

V: TRBV9
size: once
J: TRBJ2-7
D: -
CDR3: CASSAGLTDYEQYF
DNA: TGTGCCAGCAGCGCGGGACTCACAGACTACGAGCAGTACTTC

V: TRBV29-1
size: once
J: TRBJ2-7
D: -
CDR3: CSVGQDGFSYEQYF
DNA: TGCAGCGTTGGACAGGACGGTTTCTCCTACGAGCAGTACTTC